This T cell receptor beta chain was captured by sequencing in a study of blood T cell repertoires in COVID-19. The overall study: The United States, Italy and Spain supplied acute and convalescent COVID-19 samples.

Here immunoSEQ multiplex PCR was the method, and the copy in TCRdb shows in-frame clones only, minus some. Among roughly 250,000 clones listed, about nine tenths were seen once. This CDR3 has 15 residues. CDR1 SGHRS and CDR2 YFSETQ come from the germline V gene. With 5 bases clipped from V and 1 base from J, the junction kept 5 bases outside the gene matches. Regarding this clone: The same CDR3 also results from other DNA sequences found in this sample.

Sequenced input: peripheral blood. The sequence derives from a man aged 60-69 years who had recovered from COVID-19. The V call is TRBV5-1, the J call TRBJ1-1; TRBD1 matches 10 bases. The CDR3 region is CASRRTGGGNTEAFF. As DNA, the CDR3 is TGCGCCAGCAGGAGGACAGGGGGAGGGAACACTGAAGCTTTCTTT. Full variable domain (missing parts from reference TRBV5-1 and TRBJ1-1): KAGVTQTPRYLIKTRGQQVTLSCSPISGHRSVSWYQQTPGQGLQFLFEYFSETQRNKGNFPGRFSGRQFSNSRSEMNVSTLELGDSALYLCASRRTGGGNTEAFFGQGTRLTVV.